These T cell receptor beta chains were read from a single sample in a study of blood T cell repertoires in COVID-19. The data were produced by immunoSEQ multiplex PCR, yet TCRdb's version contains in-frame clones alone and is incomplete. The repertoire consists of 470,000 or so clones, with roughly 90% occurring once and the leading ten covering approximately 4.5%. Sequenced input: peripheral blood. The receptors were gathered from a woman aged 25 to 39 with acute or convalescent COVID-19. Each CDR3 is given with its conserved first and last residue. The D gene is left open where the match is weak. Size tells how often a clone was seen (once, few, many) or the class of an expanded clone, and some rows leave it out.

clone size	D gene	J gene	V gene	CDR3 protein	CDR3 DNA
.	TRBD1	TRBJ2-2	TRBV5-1	CASSPWQGARTGELFF	TGCGCCAGCAGCCCGTGGCAGGGGGCTCGCACCGGGGAGCTGTTTTTT
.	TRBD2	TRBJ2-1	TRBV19	CASSITSGAHNEQFF	TGTGCCAGTAGCATCACTAGCGGGGCACACAATGAGCAGTTCTTC
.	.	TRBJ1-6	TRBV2	CASSSRGSSYNSPLHF	TGTGCCAGCTCTTCTAGGGGGAGCTCCTATAATTCACCCCTCCACTTT
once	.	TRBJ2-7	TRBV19	CASSKGQSRSYEQYF	TGTGCCAGTAGTAAAGGACAGTCCCGCTCCTACGAGCAGTACTTC
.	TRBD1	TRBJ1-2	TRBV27	CASSFKANRGLGYTF	TGTGCCAGCAGTTTTAAAGCTAACAGGGGGCTCGGCTACACCTTC
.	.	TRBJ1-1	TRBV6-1	CASGSGRGTEAFF	TGTGCCAGCGGGTCAGGGCGGGGCACTGAAGCTTTCTTT
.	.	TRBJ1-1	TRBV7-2	CAIQVGAWNPMNTEAFF	TGTGCCATACAGGTAGGGGCTTGGAACCCAATGAACACTGAAGCTTTCTTT
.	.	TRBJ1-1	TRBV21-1	CASSKAGRGTEAFF	TGTGCCAGCAGCAAAGCGGGAAGGGGGACTGAAGCTTTCTTT
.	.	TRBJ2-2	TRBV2	CASTQGETGELFF	TGTGCCAGCACCCAAGGGGAAACCGGGGAGCTGTTTTTT
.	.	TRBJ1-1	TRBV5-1	CASSLPQGGTEAFF	TGCGCCAGCAGCTTGCCTCAGGGTGGCACTGAAGCTTTCTTT
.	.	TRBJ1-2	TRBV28	CASSLELQGRGYTF	TGTGCCAGTAGTTTAGAATTACAGGGTCGTGGCTACACCTTC
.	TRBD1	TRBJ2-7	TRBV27	CASSNRGYEQYF	TGTGCCAGCTCGAACAGGGGATACGAGCAGTACTTC
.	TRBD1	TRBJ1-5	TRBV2	CASSRDRRDQPQHF	TGTGCCAGTTCTCGGGACAGGCGGGATCAGCCCCAGCATTTT
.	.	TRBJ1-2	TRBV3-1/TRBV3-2	CASSQVRMSGYTF	TGTGCCAGCAGCCAAGTCCGTATGTCTGGCTACACCTTC
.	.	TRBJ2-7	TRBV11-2	CASSLDSQFSYEQYF	TGTGCCAGCAGCTTAGATTCGCAGTTCTCCTACGAGCAGTACTTC
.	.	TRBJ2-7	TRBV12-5	CASGLVAVGGPYEQYF	TGTGCTAGTGGTTTGGTAGCGGTCGGGGGGCCCTACGAGCAGTACTTC
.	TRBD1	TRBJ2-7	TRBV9	CASSRGTGGLEQYF	TGTGCCAGCAGTCGCGGGACAGGGGGCCTCGAGCAGTACTTC
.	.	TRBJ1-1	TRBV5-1	CASSSGQNMNTEAFF	TGCGCCAGCAGCTCTGGACAGAACATGAACACTGAAGCTTTCTTT
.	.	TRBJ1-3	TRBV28	CASSGTGQPVNTIYF	TGTGCCAGCAGTGGTACGGGACAACCGGTCAACACCATATATTTT
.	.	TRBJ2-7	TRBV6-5	CASSSWDSEYF	TGTGCCAGCAGTAGCTGGGACTCTGAGTACTTC
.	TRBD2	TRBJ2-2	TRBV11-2	CASSFSGGPDTGELFF	TGTGCCAGCAGCTTCTCGGGGGGGCCGGACACCGGGGAGCTGTTTTTT
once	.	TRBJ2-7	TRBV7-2	CASSLVAYEQYF	TGTGCCAGCAGCTTAGTGGCTTACGAGCAGTACTTC
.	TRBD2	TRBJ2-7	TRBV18	CASSPPGGGSYEQYF	TGTGCCAGCTCACCTCCGGGCGGGGGTAGCTACGAGCAGTACTTC
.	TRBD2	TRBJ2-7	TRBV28	CASSMLAGGARAQYF	TGTGCCAGCAGTATGCTAGCGGGGGGGGCTCGGGCGCAGTACTTC
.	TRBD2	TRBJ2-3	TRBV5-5	CASSPLGTSGVSDTQYF	TGTGCCAGCAGCCCATTAGGGACTAGCGGGGTCTCAGATACGCAGTATTTT
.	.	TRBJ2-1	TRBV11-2	CASSIVAEQFF	TGTGCCAGCAGCATCGTGGCCGAGCAGTTCTTC
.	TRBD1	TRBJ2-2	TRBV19	CASSMGDRVETGELFF	TGTGCCAGTTCGATGGGAGACAGGGTGGAAACCGGGGAGCTGTTTTTT
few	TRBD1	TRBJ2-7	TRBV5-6	CATKLQGQGTYEQYF	TGTGCCACCAAACTACAGGGACAGGGGACCTACGAGCAGTACTTC
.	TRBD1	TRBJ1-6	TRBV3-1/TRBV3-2	CASSQDSRDRVNSPLHF	TGTGCCAGCAGCCAAGATAGCAGGGACAGGGTAAATTCACCCCTCCACTTT
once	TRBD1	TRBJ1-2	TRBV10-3	CAISNTGGYGYTF	TGTGCCATCAGTAACACAGGGGGGTATGGCTACACCTTC
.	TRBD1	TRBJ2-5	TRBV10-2	CASRDRGAKETQYF	TGCGCCAGCAGAGACAGGGGCGCCAAAGAGACCCAGTACTTC
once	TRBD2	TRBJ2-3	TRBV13	CASSRTSGGTDTQYF	TGTGCCAGCAGCCGGACTAGCGGGGGCACAGATACGCAGTATTTT
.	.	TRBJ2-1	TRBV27	CASSYPGSNEQFF	TGTGCCAGCAGTTACCCAGGGTCCAATGAGCAGTTCTTC
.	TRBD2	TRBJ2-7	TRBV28	CASRPSPGAGDGDEQYF	TGTGCCAGCAGACCCTCCCCTGGGGCGGGGGATGGAGACGAGCAGTACTTC
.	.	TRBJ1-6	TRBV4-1	CASSQDREYNSPLHF	TGCGCCAGCAGCCAAGATCGGGAGTATAATTCACCCCTCCACTTT
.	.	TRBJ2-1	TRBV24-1	CATTGGLSNEQFF	TGTGCCACCACAGGAGGGCTATCCAATGAGCAGTTCTTC
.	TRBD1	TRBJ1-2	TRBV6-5	CASRLNQGANYGYTF	TGTGCCAGCAGACTCAATCAGGGGGCTAACTATGGCTACACCTTC
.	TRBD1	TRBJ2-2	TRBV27	CASRNYLGFGQDPGELFF	TGTGCCAGCAGGAACTACCTGGGATTCGGACAGGACCCCGGGGAGCTGTTTTTT
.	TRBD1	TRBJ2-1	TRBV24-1	CATSDLKGDRTGTYNEQFF	TGTGCCACCAGTGATTTGAAGGGGGATAGGACAGGGACCTACAATGAGCAGTTCTTC
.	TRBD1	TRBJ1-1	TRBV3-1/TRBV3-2	CASSRQQGANTEAFF	TGTGCCAGCAGCCGCCAACAGGGGGCGAACACTGAAGCTTTCTTT